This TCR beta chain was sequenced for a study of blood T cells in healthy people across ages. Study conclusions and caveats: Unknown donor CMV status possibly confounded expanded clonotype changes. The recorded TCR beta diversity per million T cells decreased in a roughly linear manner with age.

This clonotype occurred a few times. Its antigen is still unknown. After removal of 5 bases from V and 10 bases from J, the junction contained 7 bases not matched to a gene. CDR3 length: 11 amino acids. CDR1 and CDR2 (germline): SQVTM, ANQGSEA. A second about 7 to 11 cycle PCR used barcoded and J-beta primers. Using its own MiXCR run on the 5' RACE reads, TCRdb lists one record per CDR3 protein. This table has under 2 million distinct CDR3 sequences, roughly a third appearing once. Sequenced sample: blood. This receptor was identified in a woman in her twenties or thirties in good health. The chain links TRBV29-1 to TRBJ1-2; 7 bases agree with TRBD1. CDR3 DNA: TGCAGCGTTCTTCGACAGGGTGACTACACCTTC. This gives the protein CSVLRQGDYTF.